Below, 32 T cell receptor beta chains from the same sample are listed, as sequenced in a study of T-cell reconstitution after alpha-beta-depleted transplantation in children. It was with unique molecular identifiers that the TCRbeta library was prepared. TCRdb re-derived calls from the PCR reads in MiXCR, one entry per CDR3 protein. The sample lists over 150,000 distinct CDR3 sequences, roughly 14% occurring once. Sequences were derived from PBMCs from the stem cell graft donor, sampled from the stem cell graft. All receptors derive from a human donor who donated a stem cell graft to a child with acute lymphoblastic leukemia.

There are many counts of this clonotype. V and J are TRBV20-1 and TRBJ2-7; the D gene is possibly TRBD2 (6 bases). The CDR3 runs 13 residues. Germline V gene sequence: CDR1 DFQATT, CDR2 SNEGSKA (reference sequence). Between the trimmed V and J ends, which lost 4 bases and 0 bases, there was a span of 10 bases. The CDR3 sequence is CSAIAGSSYEQYF. As DNA, the CDR3 is TGCAGTGCTATCGCCGGGAGCTCCTACGAGCAGTACTTC.

Many counts were recorded for this clonotype. The J gene is TRBJ2-7, the V gene TRBV27, with D possibly being TRBD2 (5 bases). Looked up from germline, CDR1 is MNHEY and CDR2 is SMNVEV (reference sequence). V was shortened by 6 bases and J by 4 bases, with 10 bases between the two germline ends. This CDR3 spans 12 amino acids. CDR3 coding DNA: TGTGCCAGCAGCCGACGGGGTTACGAGCAGTACTTC. Translating it yields CASSRRGYEQYF.

This clonotype has at least ten counts. The V call is TRBV5-1, the J call TRBJ2-1; 9 bases match TRBD1. V was clipped by 3 bases and J by 9 bases; unmatched bases: 7. Per the germline V gene, CDR1 is SGHRS and CDR2 is YFSETQ. This CDR3 spans 14 amino acids. In DNA form, the CDR3 reads TGCGCCAGCAGCTATTACAGGGGGCGGGGTGAGCAGTTCTTC. Encoded protein: CASSYYRGRGEQFF.

This clonotype was detected many times. This chain uses TRBV12-3 or TRBV12-4 with TRBJ2-2; the D is unclear. The CDR3 contains 14 residues. Trimming removed 2 bases at V and 7 bases at J, with 11 bases between. CDR3 protein: CASSLRRAVGELFF. The CDR3 DNA follows: TGTGCCAGCAGTTTAAGACGGGCCGTCGGGGAGCTGTTTTTT.

There are many counts of this clonotype. V and J are TRBV18 and TRBJ1-5, with a possible D match to TRBD1 (6 bases). With 8 bases removed from V and 2 bases from J, the gap between germline ends came to 13 bases. Germline CDR1 reads KGHSH; CDR2 reads LQKENI. The CDR3 is made up of 14 amino acids. The CDR3 nucleotides are TGTGCCAGCAGTCCCTCAGGGGGCAATCAGCCCCAGCATTTT. Translating it yields CASSPSGGNQPQHF.

The J gene is TRBJ2-5, the V gene TRBV7-9, with 12 bases matching TRBD2. Germline loops: CDR1 SEHNR, CDR2 FQNEAQ (reference sequence). The CDR3 is 17 residues long. With 3 bases clipped from V and 3 bases from J, the junction kept 8 bases outside the gene matches. CDR3 bases: TGTGCCAGCAGCTTGACTAGCGGGAGCTTCGGGGAAGAGACCCAGTACTTC. This translates into CASSLTSGSFGEETQYF.

This clonotype turned up a few times. The chain has TRBV11-1 and TRBJ2-5, with D possibly matching TRBD1 (5 bases). Trimming stripped 6 bases from V and 1 base from J, with 27 bases between. Germline V gene data show CDR1 as SGHAT and CDR2 as FQDESV (reference sequence). The CDR3 consists of 19 residues. DNA for the CDR3: TGTGCCAGCAGGCAAGACCGGCCCCGTGTTGGCAGGGTCCAAGAGACCCAGTACTTC. Translating it yields CASRQDRPRVGRVQETQYF.

Notes on this clonotype: A much more abundant neighbour one base away suggests this may be a read error. The V gene is TRBV12-3 or TRBV12-4, the J gene TRBJ2-5; no clear D gene. The length of the CDR3 is 13 residues. V gave up 8 bases and J gave up 1 base, with 11 bases separating them. This CDR3 is CASGGMIQETQYF. Here the CDR3 DNA reads TGTGCCAGCGGTGGGATGATCCAAGAGACCCAGTACTTC.

This clonotype has just a few counts. V gene TRBV20-1 combines with J gene TRBJ1-1, with D unresolved. The ends were cut back, 3 bases at V and 4 bases at J, with 18 bases in the middle. This CDR3 region has 15 residues. In germline, CDR1 is DFQATT, CDR2 SNEGSKA (reference sequence). CDR3 residues: CSARALLGRSTEAFF. Here the CDR3 DNA reads TGCAGTGCTAGGGCCCTCCTCGGGCGTAGCACTGAAGCTTTCTTT.

This clonotype appeared many times. The chain uses TRBV12-3 or TRBV12-4 and TRBJ2-1; TRBD2 matches 11 bases. This CDR3 contains 14 residues. Trimming took 2 bases from V and 9 from J; bases not matched to a gene: 3. The DNA of the CDR3 is TGTGCCAGCAGTTTAATACTAGCGGGAGCTGAGCAGTTCTTC. Protein sequence: CASSLILAGAEQFF.

This clonotype occurred many times. The final CDR3 position lacks the conserved phenylalanine or tryptophan, pointing to a likely read error. It is unclear where the CDR3 begins or ends on the DNA, so no DNA is shown, and the CDR3 is as TCRdb lists it. This sequence joins TRBV5-1 and TRBJ1-2; TRBD1 is the table's D call, not checked against the DNA. Germline V lookup: CDR1 SGHRS, CDR2 YFSETQ. The CDR3 length equals 8 residues, ends included. The CDR3 spells CASRPKGA.

This clonotype has a count of ten or more. This chain uses TRBV18 with TRBJ1-1; 8 positions match TRBD1. CDR3 length: 14 amino acids. Unmatched junction bases numbered 7, after V lost 3 bases and J lost 7 bases. Germline-derived CDR1 and CDR2 are KGHSH and LQKENI. The CDR3 protein is CASSPDRGSVEAFF. DNA for the CDR3: TGTGCCAGCTCACCTGACAGGGGTTCTGTTGAAGCTTTCTTT.

The chain recombines TRBV20-1 with TRBJ2-1; no firm D call. V lost 3 bases and J lost 0, with 9 bases in between. Germline values: CDR1 DFQATT, CDR2 SNEGSKA (reference sequence). This CDR3 contains 14 residues. In DNA form, the CDR3 reads TGCAGTGCTAGTACGAGCGACTCCTACAATGAGCAGTTCTTC. This sequence encodes CSASTSDSYNEQFF.

With regard to this clonotype: Just one base apart from a much larger clone, this may be a read error. This chain joins TRBV12-3 or TRBV12-4 and TRBJ1-2; TRBD1 agrees at 9 bases. This CDR3 is built from 14 residues. CDR3 sequence (DNA): TGTGCCAGCAACAATATGGACAGGGGAGCTGGCGACACCTTC. Amino acids: CASNNMDRGAGDTF.

This clonotype was seen repeatedly, ten times or more. The chain has TRBV12-3 or TRBV12-4 and TRBJ1-5, with 7 nucleotides matching TRBD1. Trimming at V came to 5 bases and at J to 2 bases, leaving 6 bases not matched to a gene. This CDR3 is built from 15 residues. CDR3 DNA: TGTGCCAGCAGTGCCCAGGGACAGCGCAATCAGCCCCAGCATTTT. It is translated as CASSAQGQRNQPQHF.

This clonotype came up many times. The chain has TRBV19 and TRBJ2-7, with 9 bases matching TRBD1. Germline trimming cut 0 bases from V and 3 bases from J; bases unmatched to any gene: 0. The CDR3 totals 14 residues. The germline gives CDR1 LNHDA, CDR2 SQIVND (reference sequence). CDR3 sequence reads: CASSIEDRGYEQYF. In nucleotides, the CDR3 is TGTGCCAGTAGTATAGAGGACAGGGGCTACGAGCAGTACTTC.

In this sample, this clonotype turned up many times. The CDR3 coding sequence is TGTGCCAGCAGTGAATTTGCAGGGAACACAGATACGCAGTATTTT. Protein sequence: CASSEFAGNTDTQYF. The chain links TRBV25-1 to TRBJ2-3; D is perhaps TRBD1 (5 bases). V lost 1 base and J lost 2, with 10 bases in between. Germline V lookup: CDR1 MGHDK, CDR2 SYGVNS. The CDR3 extends over 15 amino acids.

Only a few counts were recorded for this clonotype. CDR3 DNA sequence: TGCAGCGTTGTAGGGCCTGGATACGAGCAGTACTTC. Protein product: CSVVGPGYEQYF. This rearrangement joins TRBV29-1 to TRBJ2-7; D ambiguous. Trimming left V 4 bases short and J 4 bases short, with 11 bases between. There are 12 residues in the CDR3. Germline-derived CDR1 and CDR2 are SQVTM and ANQGSEA.

This clonotype was picked up many times. The rearrangement links TRBV5-1 to TRBJ2-5; no definite D call. Germline assignment: CDR1 SGHRS and CDR2 YFSETQ. With 1 base removed from V and 1 base from J, the gap between germline ends came to 5 bases. This CDR3 region has 13 residues. CDR3 residues: CASSLISQETQYF. CDR3 DNA: TGCGCCAGCAGCTTGATCAGCCAAGAGACCCAGTACTTC. The whole variable domain, filled in from reference TRBV5-1 and TRBJ2-5, reads KAGVTQTPRYLIKTRGQQVTLSCSPISGHRSVSWYQQTPGQGLQFLFEYFSETQRNKGNFPGRFSGRQFSNSRSEMNVSTLELGDSALYLCASSLISQETQYFGPGTRLLVL.

This clonotype appeared many times. V usage is TRBV7-9 and J usage is TRBJ2-2; D is uncertain. Germline CDR1 reads SEHNR; CDR2 reads FQNEAQ (reference sequence). Trimming cost V 0 bases and J 6 bases, with 2 bases left between them. The CDR3 is made up of 12 amino acids. Written as DNA, the CDR3 is TGTGCCAGCAGCTTAGCGTCCGGGGAGCTGTTTTTT. This translates into CASSLASGELFF.

The V gene is TRBV5-6, the J gene TRBJ2-2; 12 bases line up with TRBD1. V lost 2 bases, J lost 7 bases, and 6 bases stayed unmatched. Germline-derived CDR1 and CDR2 are SGHDT and YYEEEE. The CDR3 totals 16 residues. The CDR3 DNA reads as TGTGCCAGCAGCTTCGGGACAGGGGGCGGGGACGGGGAGCTGTTTTTT. Its protein product is CASSFGTGGGDGELFF.

This clonotype has a handful of counts. The rearrangement links TRBV7-9 to TRBJ2-5; D not resolved. CDR3 size: 16 residues. In germline, CDR1 is SEHNR, CDR2 FQNEAQ (reference sequence). The germline V and J ends were trimmed by 0 bases and 1 base, with 12 bases remaining between them. Here the CDR3 DNA reads TGTGCCAGCAGCTTAGCGGGAATACACCTCCAAGAGACCCAGTACTTC. Residues: CASSLAGIHLQETQYF.

This clonotype has only a few counts. V is TRBV11-1 and J is TRBJ2-1, with TRBD1 as a possible D gene (5 bases). Germline V lookup: CDR1 SGHAT, CDR2 FQDESV (reference sequence). The CDR3 runs 13 residues. V was shortened by 4 bases and J by 8 bases, with 12 bases between the two germline ends. DNA of the CDR3: TGTGCCAGCAGCTGGGGCCCAGCTCATGAGCAGTTCTTC. This encodes CASSWGPAHEQFF.

Many counts were recorded for this clonotype. The chain has TRBV12-3 or TRBV12-4 and TRBJ2-7, with D perhaps matching TRBD2 (6 bases). The CDR3 loop spans 15 amino acids. V lost 5 bases, J lost 2 bases, and 16 bases lay in between. CDR3 in DNA: TGTGCCAGCAGTGTGGGACTTTCCCGTACCTACGAGCAGTACTTC. Its translation is CASSVGLSRTYEQYF.

In this sample, this clonotype turned up many times. This sequence joins TRBV6-1 and TRBJ2-3; D tentatively fits TRBD1 or TRBD2 (5 bases each). Germline V gene lookup returns CDR1 MNHNS and CDR2 SASEGT. Trimming stripped 8 bases from V and 6 bases from J, with 24 bases between. This CDR3 spans 16 amino acids. CDR3 loop: CASSSRQAGRIDTQYF. The DNA for the CDR3 is TGTGCCAGCTCCTCCCGGCAGGCAGGGAGAATCGATACGCAGTATTTT.

This clonotype was counted many times. The rearrangement uses TRBV5-1 and TRBJ2-1; 16 positions match TRBD2. This CDR3 region has 19 residues. Germline V CDR1 and CDR2: SGHRS, YFSETQ. Unmatched junction bases numbered 9, after V lost 4 bases and J lost 2 bases. The CDR3 nucleotides are TGCGCCAGCAGCCCCGTCCCGGGACTAGCGGGAGGGACCTACAATGAGCAGTTCTTC. It specifies CASSPVPGLAGGTYNEQFF. Using reference TRBV5-1 and TRBJ2-1 for the parts outside the CDR3, the full variable domain is KAGVTQTPRYLIKTRGQQVTLSCSPISGHRSVSWYQQTPGQGLQFLFEYFSETQRNKGNFPGRFSGRQFSNSRSEMNVSTLELGDSALYLCASSPVPGLAGGTYNEQFFGPGTRLTVL.

A remark on this clonotype: A read error may be the cause here, since a much bigger clone is one base away. The chain combines TRBV19 with TRBJ2-5; D may be TRBD1 (5 bases). The CDR3 spans 13 residues. CDR1 and CDR2 from the germline V gene are LNHDA and SQIVND (reference sequence). The V end lost 0 bases, the J end lost 6 bases, and 8 bases lay between the germline ends. CDR3 DNA: TGTGCCAGTAGTATAGATCTGGACAAGACCCAGTACTTC. Translated, it gives CASSIDLDKTQYF.

This clonotype was observed a few times. The chain links TRBV20-1 to TRBJ2-7; D tentatively reads TRBD1 or TRBD2 (5 bases each). Trimming left V 5 bases short and J 7 bases short, with 21 bases between. Germline lookup yields CDR1 DFQATT and CDR2 SNEGSKA (reference sequence). The CDR3 sequence is 14 residues long. The CDR3 DNA reads TGCAGTGCTGGGGACCGAGCCTCATCTCGGGAGCAGTACTTC. This codes for CSAGDRASSREQYF.

This clonotype appeared many times. This chain links TRBV5-5 with TRBJ2-7; tentative D call: TRBD2 (5 bases). V was shortened by 2 bases and J by 2 bases, with 11 bases between the two germline ends. The CDR3 has 14 amino acids. In germline, CDR1 is SGHKS, CDR2 YYEKEE (reference sequence). CDR3 residues: CASSFRTLTYEQYF. CDR3 nucleotide sequence: TGTGCCAGCAGCTTCCGGACTCTCACCTACGAGCAGTACTTC.

This clonotype was seen a few times. The V and J genes are TRBV12-3 or TRBV12-4 and TRBJ1-5; tentative D call: TRBD1 (5 bases). This CDR3 is 15 amino acids long. Trimming cost V 6 bases and J 2 bases, with 14 bases left between them. The CDR3 spells CASSQGPLGNQPQHF. The CDR3 DNA sequence: TGTGCCAGCAGCCAGGGACCCCTAGGCAATCAGCCCCAGCATTTT.

There are many counts of this clonotype. This chain connects TRBV7-9 to TRBJ2-3; a weak D match, TRBD2 (6 bases). Trimming took off 4 bases at V and 6 bases at J, with 14 bases between the two ends. The CDR3 length is 14 residues. Germline V gene data show CDR1 as SEHNR and CDR2 as FQNEAQ (reference sequence). The CDR3 nucleotides are TGTGCCAGCAGCTCTAGCGCGAAGGCCGATACGCAGTATTTT. The encoded protein is CASSSSAKADTQYF.

This clonotype was observed many times. This sequence joins TRBV12-3 or TRBV12-4 and TRBJ2-5; D call uncertain. V was cut by 3 bases and J by 7 bases, with 12 bases left in between. The CDR3 totals 13 residues. The CDR3 DNA follows: TGTGCCAGCAGTTTCCGTCCAGATGGGACCCAGTACTTC. It translates to CASSFRPDGTQYF.